A single sample gave rise to the 32 T cell receptor beta chains below, sequenced in a study of T cell repertoires in cytomegalovirus infection. Their target antigens are unknown. TCRdb fed the reads into MiXCR, producing one record per CDR3 protein. The sample holds 360,000 or so distinct CDR3 sequences, about 35% seen once. The sample was cultured PBMCs, taken from culture after CMV antigen stimulation. Receptors were obtained from a human donor in good health (CMV status not recorded). Some clones in this sample may be carry-over from other donors' samples.

The table lists this clonotype with many counts. The J gene is TRBJ2-1, the V gene TRBV7-2; 9 bases map to TRBD1. V lost 0 bases, J lost 5 bases, and 5 bases stayed unmatched. The CDR3 extends over 16 amino acids. Germline V CDR1 and CDR2: SGHTA, FQGNSA. In DNA form, the CDR3 reads TGTGCCAGCAGCTTAGCGGGGACAGGGACCAACAATGAGCAGTTCTTC. Its protein is CASSLAGTGTNNEQFF.

This rearrangement joins TRBV5-6 to TRBJ1-5; 10 bases are a match to TRBD1. Per the germline V gene, CDR1 is SGHDT and CDR2 is YYEEEE. This CDR3 region has 18 residues. The trim removed 4 bases at V and 7 bases at J, leaving 17 bases unmatched. Here the CDR3 DNA reads TGTGCCAGCAGCCAACGTCGTTCCGGGACAGGGGAAGGGCAGCCCCAGCATTTT. Amino acids: CASSQRRSGTGEGQPQHF.

The rearrangement uses TRBV12-5 and TRBJ1-6, with a weak D call TRBD1 (5 bases). V was cut by 2 bases and J by 2 bases, with 19 bases left in between. Per germline, CDR1 LGHNT and CDR2 FRNRAP. The CDR3 totals 19 residues. The chain's CDR3 is CASGLTRPGDSPYNSPLHF. The CDR3 DNA reads as TGTGCTAGTGGTTTGACAAGACCGGGAGACAGCCCCTATAATTCACCCCTCCACTTT. The full variable domain, completed using reference TRBV12-5 and TRBJ1-6, is DARVTQTPRHKVTEMGQEVTMRCQPILGHNTVFWYRQTMMQGLELLAYFRNRAPLDDSGMPKDRFSAEMPDATLATLKIQPSEPRDSAVYFCASGLTRPGDSPYNSPLHFGNGTRLTVT.

The chain combines TRBV6-8 with TRBJ2-1, with 7 bases lining up with TRBD1. V lost 0 bases, J lost 4 bases, and 3 bases stayed unmatched. CDR3 size: 15 residues. Germline-derived CDR1 and CDR2 are MNHGY and SAAAGT. The CDR3 bases are TGTGCCAGCAGTTACTCAACAGGGGCGTACAATGAGCAGTTCTTC. Translating gives CASSYSTGAYNEQFF.

To note about this clonotype: With a much larger clone just one base away, this may be a read error. The rearrangement uses TRBV7-2 and TRBJ1-2, with D possibly TRBD1 on 6 matching bases. The CDR3 has 14 amino acids. In germline, CDR1 is SGHTA, CDR2 FQGNSA. CDR3 region: CASSLARGTYGHTF. The CDR3 DNA reads TGTGCCAGCAGCTTAGCCAGGGGAACCTATGGCCACACCTTC.

V usage is TRBV7-6 and J usage is TRBJ2-7; 14 nucleotides line up with TRBD2. Germline V gives CDR1 SGHVS, CDR2 FNYEAQ. V lost 5 bases and J lost 2; bases outside the gene matches: 5. This CDR3 is 16 amino acids long. The CDR3 is CASSRAGLAGAYEQYV. CDR3 sequence (DNA): TGTGCCAGCAGCCGCGCGGGACTAGCGGGAGCCTACGAGCAGTACGTC.

This clonotype came up a few times. The chain combines TRBV28 with TRBJ2-1; no firm D call. Germline-derived CDR1 and CDR2 are MDHEN and SYDVKM. CDR3 length: 14 residues. Trimming removed 5 bases at V and 3 bases at J, with 11 bases between. The CDR3 loop reads CASSTAPYYNEQFF. CDR3 in DNA: TGTGCCAGCAGTACCGCCCCCTACTACAATGAGCAGTTCTTC.

V gene TRBV24-1 combines with J gene TRBJ2-1; D possibly corresponds to TRBD2 (5 bases). CDR3 length equals 16 residues. Germline assignment: CDR1 KGHDR and CDR2 SFDVKD. The germline V and J ends were trimmed by 4 bases and 8 bases, with 20 bases remaining between them. The CDR3 nucleotides read TGTGCCACCAGTGACCAGGCGGGCCTAGGTTTCGATGAGCAGTTCTTC. This gives the protein CATSDQAGLGFDEQFF.

This chain links TRBV20-1 with TRBJ2-5; D not resolved. The V and J ends lost 3 bases and 5 bases respectively, with 10 bases between them. CDR1 is DFQATT and CDR2 is SNEGSKA in the germline V gene (reference sequence). CDR3 length: 12 amino acids. CDR3 protein: CSASQPRETQYF. Here the CDR3 DNA reads TGCAGTGCTAGTCAGCCCCGGGAGACCCAGTACTTC.

J is TRBJ2-7 and V is TRBV3-1; 8 bases align to TRBD2. Germline assignment: CDR1 LGHDT and CDR2 YNNKEL (reference sequence). V shed 4 bases and J 5 bases; nucleotides not matched to a gene: 7. There are 14 residues in the CDR3. In DNA, the CDR3 is TGTGCCAGCAGCCCTCGGCTACTAGCGGACGAGCAGTACTTC. This sequence encodes CASSPRLLADEQYF.

The V and J genes are TRBV29-1 and TRBJ2-3; 11 bases agree with TRBD2. CDR1 SQVTM and CDR2 ANQGSEA come from the germline V gene. V shed 7 bases, J shed 6 bases, and the junction held 3 bases outside the gene matches. There are 12 residues in the CDR3. Here the CDR3 DNA reads TGCAGCGCCCTAGCGGGAGGCGATACGCAGTATTTT. Amino acid sequence: CSALAGGDTQYF.

This clonotype was seen a few times. V and J are TRBV12-5 and TRBJ1-5, with 11 bases that match TRBD1. CDR3 length: 15 amino acids. Germline V lookup: CDR1 LGHNT, CDR2 FRNRAP. V trimming: 6 bases; J trimming: 6 bases; junction bases outside the gene matches: 7. The CDR3, as DNA: TGTGCTAGTGGGGCTGGACAGGGGGCGTTTCAGCCCCAGCATTTT. This translates into CASGAGQGAFQPQHF.

The chain recombines TRBV28 with TRBJ2-1, with a weak D call TRBD2 (7 bases). The V and J ends lost 11 bases and 3 bases respectively, with 17 bases between them. Germline V gene sequence: CDR1 MDHEN, CDR2 SYDVKM. CDR3 size: 14 residues. CDR3 protein: CAARQASGYNEQFF. CDR3 DNA: TGTGCCGCGCGACAGGCTAGCGGCTACAATGAGCAGTTCTTC. Together with reference TRBV28 and TRBJ2-1, the CDR3 gives the full variable domain: DVKVTQSSRYLVKRTGEKVFLECVQDMDHENMFWYRQDPGLGLRLIYFSYDVKMKEKGDIPEGYSVSREKKERFSLILESASTNQTSMYLCAARQASGYNEQFFGPGTRLTVL.

The gene calls are TRBV29-1 and TRBJ2-1; 8 bases are shared with TRBD1. The germline CDR1 and CDR2 sequences are SQVTM and ANQGSEA. This CDR3 spans 13 amino acids. V gave up 8 bases and J gave up 6 bases; unmatched junction bases: 9. The CDR3 is CSSDRGVGNEQFF. DNA for the CDR3: TGCAGCTCAGACAGGGGTGTGGGCAATGAGCAGTTCTTC.

The V call is TRBV7-2, the J call TRBJ1-2; unclear D gene. Looked up from germline, CDR1 is SGHTA and CDR2 is FQGNSA. V was trimmed by 7 bases and J by 9 bases, leaving 15 bases between them. The CDR3 extends over 12 amino acids. CDR3 amino acids: CASTIPPYSYTF. CDR3 nucleotides: TGTGCCAGCACTATTCCCCCATATAGCTACACCTTC.

The chain couples TRBV20-1 to TRBJ2-7; possibly TRBD2 for D (5 bases). This CDR3 comprises 12 residues. Trimming cost V 0 bases and J 2 bases, with 5 bases left between them. Looked up from germline, CDR1 is DFQATT and CDR2 is SNEGSKA (reference sequence). CDR3 sequence (DNA): TGCAGTGCTAGAGATAGCGCCTACGAGCAGTACTTC. Translation: CSARDSAYEQYF.

In nucleotides, the CDR3 is TGTGCCAGCAGCCCGATTATTCAGCCCCAGCATTTT. Translated: CASSPIIQPQHF. This sequence joins TRBV28 and TRBJ1-5, with unresolved D. V shed 6 bases and J shed 6 bases, with 9 bases lying between them. The V gene's germline CDR1 is MDHEN and CDR2 SYDVKM. This CDR3 spans 12 amino acids.

The genes are TRBV4-3 and TRBJ1-5, with D unresolved. Germline CDR1 and CDR2: LGHNA and YSLEER. There are 17 residues in the CDR3. V was clipped by 1 base and J by 2 bases, with 15 bases between them. CDR3 residues: CASSQVTPRTGNQPQHF. CDR3 nucleotide sequence: TGCGCCAGCAGCCAAGTCACTCCCCGGACGGGCAATCAGCCCCAGCATTTT.

The chain combines TRBV6-6 with TRBJ2-7; TRBD1 agrees at 7 bases. V gave up 6 bases and J gave up 3 bases; unmatched junction bases: 8. The CDR3 spans 14 residues. CDR1 is MNHNY, CDR2 SVGAGI, per germline (reference sequence). The DNA of the CDR3 is TGTGCCAGCAGATCGGGACAGACTATCTACGAGCAGTACTTC. Amino acid sequence: CASRSGQTIYEQYF.

The CDR3 is CSARDPRTSNYGYTF. The CDR3 DNA is TGCAGTGCTAGAGATCCGAGGACATCTAACTATGGCTACACCTTC. The chain couples TRBV20-1 to TRBJ1-2; possibly TRBD1 for D (5 bases). Germline CDR1 and CDR2: DFQATT and SNEGSKA (reference sequence). V was shortened by 0 bases and J by 0 bases, with 11 bases between the two germline ends. The length of the CDR3 is 15 residues.

V is TRBV30 and J is TRBJ1-2; D is ambiguous. V lost 0 bases and J lost 2, with 13 bases in between. Germline CDR1 is GTSNPN and CDR2 is SVGIG (reference sequence). The CDR3 is 15 residues long. The CDR3 bases are TGTGCCTGGAGTGTAGGCCAGCTGAGGAACTATGGCTACACCTTC. Its protein product is CAWSVGQLRNYGYTF.

This sequence joins TRBV4-3 and TRBJ1-3, with D unclear. Germline values: CDR1 LGHNA, CDR2 YSLEER. The V and J ends lost 0 bases and 4 bases respectively, with 16 bases between them. This CDR3 comprises 17 residues. The CDR3 loop reads CASSQDPREIRGNTIYF. The CDR3, as DNA: TGCGCCAGCAGCCAAGACCCCCGGGAGATCCGGGGAAACACCATATATTTT.

The chain has TRBV7-9 and TRBJ1-2, with unresolved D. Germline lookup yields CDR1 SEHNR and CDR2 FQNEAQ (reference sequence). The CDR3 is made up of 11 amino acids. Trimming removed 1 base at V and 8 bases at J, with 5 bases between. The CDR3 sequence: CASSLEQGYTF. As DNA, the CDR3 is TGTGCCAGCAGCTTAGAACAGGGCTACACCTTC.

In its sample, this clonotype was seen a few times. J is TRBJ2-7 and V is TRBV7-2; 13 positions agree with TRBD2. V lost 4 bases and J lost 3; bases outside the gene matches: 3. This CDR3 contains 15 residues. CDR1 and CDR2 from the germline V gene are SGHTA and FQGNSA. The CDR3 region is CASSYGLAGVYEQYF. In nucleotides, the CDR3 is TGTGCCAGCAGCTATGGACTAGCGGGAGTCTACGAGCAGTACTTC. The whole variable domain, remainder taken from reference TRBV7-2 and TRBJ2-7, is GAGVSQSPSNKVTEKGKDVELRCDPISGHTALYWYRQSLGQGLEFLIYFQGNSAPDKSGLPSDRFSAERTGGSVSTLTIQRTQQEDSAVYLCASSYGLAGVYEQYFGPGTRLTVT.

This clonotype was counted a few times. V usage is TRBV28 and J usage is TRBJ2-7; D not resolved. This CDR3 is built from 12 residues. V was trimmed by 1 base and J by 4 bases, leaving 5 bases between them. Germline V gene sequence: CDR1 MDHEN, CDR2 SYDVKM. CDR3 residues: CASSLFGYEQYV. Here the CDR3 DNA reads TGTGCCAGCAGTTTATTCGGTTACGAGCAGTACGTC.

The gene calls are TRBV28 and TRBJ2-1, with TRBD2 matching over 8 bases. The length of the CDR3 is 12 residues. With V trimmed by 7 bases and J by 8 bases, 4 bases remained unmatched. CDR1 is MDHEN, CDR2 SYDVKM, per germline. In DNA form, the CDR3 reads TGTGCCAGCACCACTAGCGGCGATGAGCAGTTCTTC. Protein sequence: CASTTSGDEQFF.

This sequence joins TRBV7-9 and TRBJ2-3; D tentatively reads TRBD1 or TRBD2 (5 bases each). Trimming removed 5 bases at V and 1 base at J, with 19 bases between. The CDR3 length is 17 residues. Germline values: CDR1 SEHNR, CDR2 FQNEAQ (reference sequence). The CDR3 loop reads CASSALPRGLRTDTQYF. Written as DNA, the CDR3 is TGTGCCAGCAGCGCCCTCCCGAGGGGCCTCCGCACAGATACGCAGTATTTT.

V is TRBV11-2 and J is TRBJ2-3; 8 positions match TRBD2. J gave up 8 bases and V 4 bases, and 11 bases lay outside the gene matches. Germline V gene sequence: CDR1 SGHAT, CDR2 FQNNGV. The CDR3 consists of 15 residues. CDR3 loop: CASSSIAGPAATQYF. For the CDR3, the DNA is TGTGCCAGCAGCTCCATAGCGGGACCCGCAGCTACGCAGTATTTT.

CDR3 DNA sequence: TGTGCCAGCAGTTTTTTTCAGGCCCCCATTAATGAGCAGTTCTTC. Amino acids: CASSFFQAPINEQFF. This rearrangement joins TRBV12-3 or TRBV12-4 to TRBJ2-1; D is unresolved. This CDR3 has 15 residues. V lost 3 bases to trimming and J lost 7 bases, with 16 bases between them.

This chain joins TRBV6-5 and TRBJ2-7; 7 bases map to TRBD1. The CDR3 totals 14 residues. J lost 1 base, V lost 7 bases, and 7 bases had no gene match. Germline V lookup: CDR1 MNHEY, CDR2 SVGAGI. Written as DNA, the CDR3 is TGTGCCAGCACCCCCGTGGACAGGTCCTACGAGCAGTACTTC. It yields the protein CASTPVDRSYEQYF.

The gene calls are TRBV28 and TRBJ1-2; D is ambiguous. The V end lost 8 bases, the J end lost 0 bases, and 13 bases lay between the germline ends. Germline V gives CDR1 MDHEN, CDR2 SYDVKM. The CDR3 is 14 amino acids. The CDR3 protein is CASGDGSANYGYTF. In DNA form, the CDR3 reads TGTGCCAGCGGGGATGGGTCAGCTAACTATGGCTACACCTTC.

J is TRBJ1-2 and V is TRBV2; a weak D match, TRBD1 (6 bases). Germline V gene data show CDR1 as SNHLY and CDR2 as FYNNEI. V lost 6 bases and J lost 8, with 16 bases in between. The CDR3 is 13 amino acids. CDR3 sequence reads: CASRPEGGFGYTF. The CDR3 nucleotides read TGTGCCAGCAGACCCGAGGGGGGATTCGGCTACACCTTC.